The entry that follows covers one TCR beta chain sequence. These data are taken from a study of blood T cell repertoires in COVID-19. How the authors handled the data: Amplification with reference gene primers provided the estimates of nucleated cell counts. Using immunoSEQ multiplex PCR, the repertoire was profiled, and TCRdb retains in-frame clones only, with some absent. V, J and clone size derive from that table, while D and trimming were established from the DNA sequence. This sample carries about 400,000 clones, about 85% of them seen once, and the ten largest clones take just under 2%. The CDR3 length is 16 residues. The J segment lost 2 bases and the V segment lost 1 base, leaving 3 bases of the junction unmatched. The germline CDR1 and CDR2 sequences are SGHRS and YFSETQ.

Material: PBMCs or T cells enriched from blood (not recorded which). The chain carries TRBV5-1 and TRBJ2-2; 9 bases are shared with TRBD2. This receptor was taken from a woman between 18 and 30 years old with acute COVID-19. The CDR3 DNA reads TGCGCCAGCAGCTTGCCTAGCGGGACCAACACCGGGGAGCTGTTTTTT. This encodes CASSLPSGTNTGELFF. Variable domain in full (rest from reference TRBV5-1 and TRBJ2-2): KAGVTQTPRYLIKTRGQQVTLSCSPISGHRSVSWYQQTPGQGLQFLFEYFSETQRNKGNFPGRFSGRQFSNSRSEMNVSTLELGDSALYLCASSLPSGTNTGELFFGEGSRLTVL.